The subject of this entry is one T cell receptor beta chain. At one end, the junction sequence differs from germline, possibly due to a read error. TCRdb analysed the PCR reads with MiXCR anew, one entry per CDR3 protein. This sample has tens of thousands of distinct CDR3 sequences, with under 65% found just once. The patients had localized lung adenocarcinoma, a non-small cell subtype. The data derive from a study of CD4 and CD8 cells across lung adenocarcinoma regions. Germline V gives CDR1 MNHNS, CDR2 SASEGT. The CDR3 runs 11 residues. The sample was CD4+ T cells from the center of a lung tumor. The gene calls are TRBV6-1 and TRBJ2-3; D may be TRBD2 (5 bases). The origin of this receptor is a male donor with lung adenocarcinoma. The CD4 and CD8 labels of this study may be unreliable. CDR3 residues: CASLEAAAQYF. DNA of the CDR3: TGTGCCAGTTTGGAGGCAGCTGCGCAGTATTTC.